This TCR beta chain comes out of a study of blood T cell repertoires in COVID-19. In the study overall: Some COVID-19 samples were acute and others convalescent; all came from the United States, Italy and Spain. T cells, B-cell-depleted T cells, or PBMCs provided the cDNA or gDNA that served as material.

As processed by the authors: From reference gene primer amplification, estimates of nucleated cell counts were derived. Clones were sequenced by immunoSEQ multiplex PCR, and TCRdb holds only the in-frame ones, with some missing. V and J calls and clone size are those listed in that table; D and trimming were worked out from the DNA. The table lists under 110,000 clones, 70% to 85% of them singletons. The CDR3 is 14 amino acids. The V gene's germline CDR1 is MNHEY and CDR2 SVGAGI. For this clone: Mismatch with germline at one junction end may stem from a read error.

V and J are TRBV6-5 and TRBJ2-5; possible D gene TRBD2, 6 bases. This TCR derives from a woman aged 55-75 years with acute or convalescent COVID-19. The sample taken for sequencing was peripheral blood. CDR3 residues: CASSDSGRGETQYF. The DNA for the CDR3 is TGTGCCAGCAGTGACTCCGGGAGAGGGGAGACCCAGTACTTC.